The clone carrying this T cell receptor beta chain was picked up a small number of times. Its antigen remains unidentified. Germline V gives CDR1 SEHNR, CDR2 FQNEAQ (reference sequence). This CDR3 region has 15 residues. V was pared by 2 bases and J by 2 bases, with 12 bases between. Noted time point: patch test 3, about 24 weeks after DPC sensitization. Treatment: therapeutic diphenylcyclopropenone sensitization with weekly scalp DPC. In TCRdb, the RACE reads were re-called with MiXCR into one record per CDR3 protein. The repertoire holds around 150,000 distinct CDR3 sequences, with around a quarter as singletons. The record originates from a study of human T cells and chemical hapten exposure. The overall study: Throughout a study of roughly 25 weeks, patients underwent weekly scalp administration of diphenylcyclopropenone doses. From small differences in pooled library volume came most of the variation in per-sample TCR yields.

Notes on the study in general: No shift was seen in TCRs above 1 in 1000 frequency with DPC sensitization.

This TCR was sampled from a woman between 18 and 29 years old with alopecia areata. Some clones in this sample may be carry-over from other donors' samples. The sample here was whole blood, taken in connection with sensitization to the hapten diphenylcyclopropenone (DPC). This chain joins TRBV7-9 and TRBJ2-5, with D possibly TRBD1 on 5 matching bases. The DNA of the CDR3 is TGTGCCAGCAGCTTAATCTCAGGGCTGCAAGAGACCCAGTACTTC. It yields the protein CASSLISGLQETQYF.